This TCR beta chain was sequenced in a study of early T cells in non-severe SARS-CoV-2 infection. Background on the study: With bulk RNA from unsorted whole blood as input, sequencing yielded unpaired chains.

Trimming cost V 1 base and J 0 bases, with 13 bases left between them. This CDR3 comprises 17 residues. Germline lookup yields CDR1 LNHDA and CDR2 SQIVND (reference sequence). Points from the study as a whole: VDJdb matching skewed toward anti-spike CD8 responses, missing private and CD4 specificities.

Unique molecular identifiers were attached to individual cDNA molecules. TCRdb reprocessed the 5' RACE reads with MiXCR, giving one entry per CDR3 protein. Seen here are 40,000 or so distinct CDR3 sequences, 5.8% observed once, and the top ten hold 7.6%. Remarks on this clonotype: Its cognate antigen is unknown.

The chain uses TRBV19 and TRBJ2-4; no clear D. The material sequenced was whole blood. This TCR was sampled from an adult who was a healthcare worker with PCR-confirmed SARS-CoV-2 infection or an uninfected control (not recorded which). CDR3 nucleotide sequence: TGTGCCAGTAGTATAGGGGAACGGTGGGAAGCCAAAAACATTCAGTACTTC. Residues: CASSIGERWEAKNIQYF.